One sample yielded the 17 T cell receptor beta chains listed below, sequenced in a study of OX40 agonist ivuxolimab in advanced cancers. Libraries were prepared by immunoSEQ multiplex PCR; TCRdb keeps only in-frame clonotypes and omits some of them. The sample lists approximately 76,000 clones, 85% seen once, with about 0.57% in the top ten. Material: CD4+ or CD8+ T cells sorted from blood, obtained in a trial of the OX40 agonist ivuxolimab. All receptors derive from an adult with an advanced solid tumor such as melanoma, head and neck, liver or kidney cancer.

The rearrangement uses TRBV30 and TRBJ1-1; D is uncertain. Per the germline V gene, CDR1 is GTSNPN and CDR2 is SVGIG (reference sequence). V dropped 2 bases and J dropped 6 bases, with 16 bases sitting between them. There are 14 residues in the CDR3. Here the CDR3 reads CAWSPPPLSPEAFF. The CDR3 coding sequence is TGTGCCTGGAGTCCCCCCCCGCTTTCACCTGAAGCTTTCTTT.

The table lists this clone with a count of one. The rearrangement links TRBV9 to TRBJ2-5, with D possibly matching TRBD1 (6 bases). There are 14 residues in the CDR3. V lost 4 bases and J lost 5, with 15 bases in between. Germline V gives CDR1 SGDLS, CDR2 YYNGEE. This CDR3 is CASSSGTLRETQYF. The CDR3 DNA reads TGTGCCAGCAGCTCTGGGACACTTAGGGAGACCCAGTACTTC.

This clone has only one observation. The chain employs TRBV5-4 and TRBJ2-3; the match to TRBD2 covers 9 bases. V was pared by 0 bases and J by 3 bases, with 8 bases of the junction left unmatched. Looked up from germline, CDR1 is SGHNT and CDR2 is YYREEE (reference sequence). This CDR3 is built from 17 residues. CDR3 nucleotide sequence: TGTGCCAGCAGCTTGGGAGCGGGGGGCCCCCTAACAGATACGCAGTATTTT. Translated: CASSLGAGGPLTDTQYF.

The chain uses TRBV5-5 and TRBJ1-2; 7 bases agree with TRBD1. Trimming at V came to 5 bases and at J to 4 bases, leaving 11 bases not matched to a gene. The CDR3 sequence is 15 residues long. CDR1 and CDR2 from the germline V gene are SGHKS and YYEKEE (reference sequence). Here the CDR3 reads CASRPTGDESYGYTF. CDR3 nucleotide sequence: TGTGCCAGCAGACCAACAGGGGACGAATCCTATGGCTACACCTTC.

V is TRBV5-8 and J is TRBJ2-2, with 11 bases lining up with TRBD1. CDR1 SGHTS and CDR2 YDEGEE come from the germline V gene. This CDR3 contains 15 residues. V dropped 4 bases and J dropped 3; count of bases not matched to a gene: 2. The CDR3, as DNA: TGTGCCAGCAGCACGGGACAGGGGGACACCGGGGAGCTGTTTTTT. As protein: CASSTGQGDTGELFF.

V gene TRBV5-1 combines with J gene TRBJ1-5; TRBD1 is a possible D gene (6 bases). Germline V CDR1 and CDR2: SGHRS, YFSETQ. This CDR3 contains 15 residues. Trimming left V 4 bases short and J 1 base short, with 12 bases between. The CDR3 loop is CASSDGQSSNQPQHF. Here the CDR3 DNA reads TGCGCCAGCAGCGACGGACAGTCAAGCAATCAGCCCCAGCATTTT.

The chain joins TRBV6-4 to TRBJ2-3; D remains unclear. V was pared by 6 bases and J by 6 bases, with 16 bases between. The CDR3 sequence is 14 residues long. In germline, CDR1 is MRHNA, CDR2 SNTAGT. CDR3 nucleotide sequence: TGTGCCAGCAGCCAGCAAGGCGGTTGGGATACGCAGTATTTT. Its translation is CASSQQGGWDTQYF.

CDR3 residues: CASSSPGGGNTEAFF. The CDR3, as DNA: TGTGCCAGCAGCTCCCCGGGGGGAGGGAACACTGAAGCTTTCTTT. The chain has TRBV5-4 and TRBJ1-1; perhaps TRBD1 as D (5 bases). The V gene lost 3 bases and the J gene lost 1 base, with 13 bases spanning the gap. The CDR3 is 15 amino acids. Germline CDR1 reads SGHNT; CDR2 reads YYREEE (reference sequence).

The rearrangement joins TRBV18 to TRBJ2-3, with D perhaps TRBD1 or TRBD2 (5 bases each). The CDR3 has 15 residues. Germline values: CDR1 KGHSH, CDR2 LQKENI. V was shortened by 6 bases and J by 1 base, with 14 bases between the two germline ends. The CDR3 DNA is TGTGCCAGCTCCCCGGGACCGAGAGGCACAGATACGCAGTATTTT. Translating it yields CASSPGPRGTDTQYF. Full variable domain (outside the CDR3, taken from reference TRBV18 and TRBJ2-3): NAGVMQNPRHLVRRRGQEARLRCSPMKGHSHVYWYRQLPEEGLKFMVYLQKENIIDESGMPKERFSAEFPKEGPSILRIQQVVRGDSAAYFCASSPGPRGTDTQYFGPGTRLTVL.

The rearrangement links TRBV19 to TRBJ1-2, with 9 bases fitting TRBD1. There are 16 residues in the CDR3. CDR1 is LNHDA and CDR2 is SQIVND in the germline V gene (reference sequence). With V trimmed by 3 bases and J by 6 bases, 11 bases remained unmatched. The CDR3 is CASSIRGQGRWNGYTF. DNA for the CDR3: TGTGCCAGTAGTATTCGGGGACAGGGAAGATGGAATGGCTACACCTTC.

V and J are TRBV6-1 and TRBJ2-1, with 7 bases that match TRBD1. The CDR3 length is 16 residues. V shed 2 bases and J 4 bases; nucleotides not matched to a gene: 8. The germline V gene encodes CDR1 MNHNS and CDR2 SASEGT. The CDR3 bases are TGTGCCAGCAGTGAAAGCTCCGGACAGGTATACAATGAGCAGTTCTTC. This sequence encodes CASSESSGQVYNEQFF.

The CDR3 sequence is CASAGGTQYF. Written as DNA, the CDR3 is TGTGCCAGCGCAGGAGGTACGCAGTATTTT. The rearrangement joins TRBV6-1 to TRBJ2-3; perhaps TRBD2 as D (5 bases). Trimming stripped 8 bases from V and 8 bases from J, with 8 bases between. The CDR3 has 10 amino acids. CDR1 and CDR2 from the germline V gene are MNHNS and SASEGT.

The chain joins TRBV7-2 to TRBJ2-1, with TRBD1 matching over 10 bases. Losses at the gene ends were 3 bases for V and 1 base for J; bases not matched to a gene: 3. Germline-derived CDR1 and CDR2 are SGHTA and FQGNSA. This CDR3 is built from 16 residues. Here the CDR3 reads CASSLGQGSSYNEQFF. The CDR3, as DNA: TGTGCCAGCAGCTTGGGACAGGGGAGTTCCTACAATGAGCAGTTCTTC.

The genes are TRBV5-1 and TRBJ2-3; possibly TRBD1 for D (5 bases). The germline V gene has CDR1 SGHRS and CDR2 YFSETQ. This CDR3 comprises 15 residues. The germline V and J ends were trimmed by 0 bases and 4 bases, with 12 bases remaining between them. The CDR3 nucleotides read TGCGCCAGCAGCTTGGGGCAGGGAAGGCCAGATACGCAGTATTTT. Translation: CASSLGQGRPDTQYF.

The chain employs TRBV6-1 and TRBJ1-4; no clear D gene. Germline V gene data show CDR1 as MNHNS and CDR2 as SASEGT. CDR3 length equals 21 residues. V gave up 1 base and J gave up 1 base, with 25 bases separating them. The CDR3 sequence: CASSEVTGYGSRVVTNEKLFF. The DNA of the CDR3 is TGTGCCAGCAGTGAAGTCACGGGATATGGGTCCCGGGTGGTAACTAATGAAAAACTGTTTTTT.

The chain couples TRBV4-3 to TRBJ2-1; 10 bases are shared with TRBD1. Germline loops: CDR1 LGHNA, CDR2 YSLEER. Trimming took 1 base from V and 6 from J; bases not matched to a gene: 9. CDR3 size: 17 residues. The DNA for the CDR3 is TGCGCCAGCAGCCAAGTTGTCGGGACAGGGGACCCCAATGAGCAGTTCTTC. Translation: CASSQVVGTGDPNEQFF.

The V and J genes are TRBV7-2 and TRBJ2-7, with D unresolved. Germline CDR1 and CDR2: SGHTA and FQGNSA. Trimming removed 5 bases at V and 6 bases at J, with 8 bases between. CDR3 size: 11 residues. This CDR3 reads CASSPLTEQYF. CDR3 coding DNA: TGTGCCAGCAGCCCTTTGACCGAGCAGTACTTC.